These 20 T cell receptor beta chains share one sample of origin, sequenced in a study of T cells expressing NK-cell markers. TCRdb reprocessed the 5' RACE reads and stores each CDR3 protein as one record, lacking DNA. The sample has some 16,000 distinct CDR3 sequences; the top ten hold 59%. Sequenced: blood T cells: a sorted CD56 or NKG2C T cell subset, CD4+ or CD8+ T cells, or bulk PBMC T cells (not recorded which). These TCRs come from a man aged 18 to 69 in good health.

V and J are TRBV4-2 and TRBJ2-2. CDR1 is LGHNA, CDR2 YNFKEQ, per germline. CDR3 length: 17 amino acids. The CDR3 sequence: CASSQGFSPTDTGELFF.

The CDR3 sequence is CASSQEEGGSWTQYF. The rearrangement links TRBV4-2 to TRBJ2-5; no DNA is available, so the TRBD2 call from TCRdb remains unchecked. The CDR3 is made up of 15 amino acids. From germline, CDR1 is LGHNA and CDR2 YNFKEQ.

The chain couples TRBV10-3 to TRBJ2-7; TCRdb's D call of TRBD1 is untestable without DNA. The CDR3 is 18 residues long. Germline CDR1 ENHRY, CDR2 SYGVKD. The CDR3 region is CAISGGTGGQRTPREQYF.

The J gene is TRBJ2-5, the V gene TRBV4-3. The CDR3 totals 12 residues. Germline V gives CDR1 LGHNA, CDR2 YSLEER. CDR3 sequence reads: CASSQDGATQYF.

CDR3 amino acids: CASSLVKGSGASYEQYF. This chain links TRBV11-2 with TRBJ2-7; TCRdb picks TRBD1, but there is no DNA to check that call. There are 17 residues in the CDR3. Germline-derived CDR1 and CDR2 are SGHAT and FQNNGV.

The V and J genes are TRBV20-1 and TRBJ1-4; TCRdb proposes TRBD1, but this gene call is untestable without DNA. CDR3 length: 14 amino acids. The germline V gene has CDR1 DFQATT and CDR2 SNEGSKA (reference sequence). CDR3 residues: CSARDARGGEKLFF.

The chain has TRBV7-2 and TRBJ1-2. Germline CDR1 SGHTA, CDR2 FQGNSA. The CDR3 consists of 15 residues. Here the CDR3 reads CASSLGAGPSYGYTF.

The chain couples TRBV12-3 or TRBV12-4 to TRBJ1-5; TCRdb's D call, TRBD1, is unchecked because there is no DNA. The CDR3 length is 14 residues. The CDR3 region is CASSSRALRQPQHF.

The chain carries TRBV30 and TRBJ2-1. The CDR3 extends over 14 amino acids. Germline V lookup: CDR1 GTSNPN, CDR2 SVGIG (reference sequence). CDR3: CAWMSIGSYNEQFF.

The gene calls are TRBV5-4 and TRBJ2-3; there is no DNA to check the TCRdb D call of TRBD2. Germline CDR1 is SGHNT and CDR2 is YYREEE (reference sequence). The CDR3 runs to 17 residues. CDR3 residues: CASSFEPVGENADTQYF.

V gene TRBV29-1 combines with J gene TRBJ2-6; checking the TCRdb D call of TRBD1 is not possible without DNA. Germline CDR1 and CDR2: SQVTM and ANQGSEA. There are 20 residues in the CDR3. The CDR3 sequence: CSVEGVIGTGGYRGANVLTF.

The rearrangement joins TRBV11-2 to TRBJ1-4. CDR1 SGHAT and CDR2 FQNNGV come from the germline V gene. The CDR3 has 15 amino acids. CDR3 sequence: CASSTGGARGEKLFF.

The chain couples TRBV29-1 to TRBJ2-1; TCRdb designates TRBD1, a call that cannot be tested without DNA. The germline V gene encodes CDR1 SQVTM and CDR2 ANQGSEA. The CDR3 spans 16 residues. The CDR3 region is CSGGGSWSRGYNEQFF.

The rearrangement joins TRBV25-1 to TRBJ2-2; TCRdb's D call of TRBD1 is untestable without DNA. Germline assignment: CDR1 MGHDK and CDR2 SYGVNS. This CDR3 is built from 17 residues. The CDR3 is CASSEFGGMSNTGELFF.

The chain carries TRBV15 and TRBJ2-3; without DNA, the TCRdb call of TRBD1 cannot be checked. Germline V lookup: CDR1 LNHNV, CDR2 YYDKDF (reference sequence). This CDR3 is 13 amino acids long. The CDR3 here is CATSRVGVDTQYF.

This rearrangement joins TRBV7-9 to TRBJ2-7; absent DNA, TCRdb's TRBD2 call cannot be checked. Germline V gene lookup returns CDR1 SEHNR and CDR2 FQNEAQ (reference sequence). The CDR3 consists of 17 residues. The CDR3 region is CASRGGASGRLGSEQYF. Using reference TRBV7-9 and TRBJ2-7 for the parts outside the CDR3, the full variable domain is DTGVSQNPRHKITKRGQNVTFRCDPISEHNRLYWYRQTLGQGPEFLTYFQNEAQLEKSRLLSDRFSAERPKGSFSTLEIQRTEQGDSAMYLCASRGGASGRLGSEQYFGPGTRLTVT.

The chain links TRBV19 to TRBJ1-1; the D call from TCRdb, TRBD1, cannot be confirmed without DNA. Germline CDR1 and CDR2: LNHDA and SQIVND (reference sequence). This CDR3 comprises 16 residues. The CDR3 sequence: CASSIEEGALNTEAFF.

The J gene is TRBJ2-3, the V gene TRBV10-3. CDR1 and CDR2 from the germline V gene are ENHRY and SYGVKD. The length of the CDR3 is 17 residues. The CDR3: CAISATKPFGLTDTQYF.

The chain is built from TRBV24-1 and TRBJ2-1. Per germline, CDR1 KGHDR and CDR2 SFDVKD. CDR3 length: 12 amino acids. CDR3 sequence reads: CATGRGNNEQFF.

This rearrangement joins TRBV10-3 to TRBJ1-4; TCRdb calls TRBD1, which cannot be checked without DNA. Germline CDR1 is ENHRY and CDR2 is SYGVKD. This CDR3 has 16 residues. Here the CDR3 reads CAISESGSGRNEKLFF.